The entry below describes one T cell receptor (beta chain). Antigen unknown. These data come from a study of cytomegalovirus exposure and HLA in healthy donors. Study results and limitations: Through in vitro validation, a few CMV-associated chains were shown to be specific for CMV antigens. A list of 164 TCR beta chains associated with cytomegalovirus was given. Most observed TCR sequences were rare, whereas some public TCRs were detected in many donors.

Profiled with immunoSEQ multiplex PCR; TCRdb holds only in-frame clones, not every one. The sample holds 150,000 to 160,000 clones, approximately 86% seen once. V shed 6 bases and J shed 1 base, with 12 bases lying between them. The CDR3 runs 14 residues. Germline V CDR1 and CDR2: KGHSH, LQKENI. Sequencing was done on a sample of PBMCs. The TCR was taken from a man between 18 and 35 years old in good health and CMV-seropositive. This chain joins TRBV18 and TRBJ1-1; D uncertain. The CDR3 sequence: CASSDLEGNTEAFF. The CDR3 bases are TGTGCCAGCTCGGACTTGGAGGGGAACACTGAAGCTTTCTTT.